The 27 T cell receptor beta chains presented below share a single source sample, sequenced in a study of radiotherapy plus CTLA-4 blockade in lung cancer. The table came from immunoSEQ multiplex PCR; TCRdb's copy has only in-frame clones and leaves some out. Among around 59,000 clones listed, 70% to 85% were seen once. This sample comprised peripheral blood, obtained from a patient treated with radiotherapy plus ipilimumab. These receptors were obtained from a human donor with non-small cell lung cancer who had a partial response to radiotherapy plus ipilimumab.

V is TRBV2 and J is TRBJ2-7, with D uncertain. Germline CDR1 reads SNHLY; CDR2 reads FYNNEI. The CDR3 has 12 residues. The V end was cut by 3 bases, the J end by 0 bases, with 3 bases between. The DNA of the CDR3 is TGTGCCAGCAGTGACCACTCCTACGAGCAGTACTTC. As protein: CASSDHSYEQYF.

The chain carries TRBV2 and TRBJ2-3; 11 bases are shared with TRBD2. V lost 6 bases and J lost 6; bases outside the gene matches: 8. Germline loops: CDR1 SNHLY, CDR2 FYNNEI. The CDR3 length is 15 residues. CDR3 sequence reads: CASREFSGGADTQYF. CDR3 nucleotides: TGTGCCAGCAGGGAGTTTAGCGGGGGGGCCGATACGCAGTATTTT. The full variable domain, completed using reference TRBV2 and TRBJ2-3, is EPEVTQTPSHQVTQMGQEVILRCVPISNHLYFYWYRQILGQKVEFLVSFYNNEISEKSEIFDDQFSVERPDGSNFTLKIRSTKLEDSAMYFCASREFSGGADTQYFGPGTRLTVL.

The J gene is TRBJ2-4, the V gene TRBV5-4; tentative D call: TRBD1 (7 bases). CDR1 is SGHNT and CDR2 is YYREEE in the germline V gene (reference sequence). V lost 0 bases to trimming and J lost 7 bases, with 14 bases between them. The CDR3 extends over 15 amino acids. The CDR3 nucleotides are TGTGCCAGCAGCTTGGCCGGCAGGGGGGAGAACATTCAGTACTTC. Its protein is CASSLAGRGENIQYF.

The sample holds one count of this clone. The rearrangement uses TRBV7-2 and TRBJ2-3; TRBD1 matches 8 bases. After removal of 4 bases from V and 2 bases from J, the junction contained 2 bases not matched to a gene. Germline V lookup: CDR1 SGHTA, CDR2 FQGNSA. The CDR3 spans 14 residues. The CDR3 loop reads CASSWDRTTDTQYF. CDR3 nucleotides: TGTGCCAGCAGCTGGGACAGGACCACAGATACGCAGTATTTT. Combining the CDR3 with reference TRBV7-2 and TRBJ2-3 gives the whole variable domain GAGVSQSPSNKVTEKGKDVELRCDPISGHTALYWYRQSLGQGLEFLIYFQGNSAPDKSGLPSDRFSAERTGGSVSTLTIQRTQQEDSAVYLCASSWDRTTDTQYFGPGTRLTVL.

J is TRBJ2-1 and V is TRBV27, with D maybe TRBD2 (6 bases). Germline V CDR1 and CDR2: MNHEY, SMNVEV (reference sequence). This CDR3 is 17 amino acids long. Trimming removed 2 bases from V and 6 bases from J, with 20 bases in between. As DNA, the CDR3 is TGTGCCAGCAGTTTAAAGCCCCTTACGGGGGACCGCAATGAGCAGTTCTTC. It specifies CASSLKPLTGDRNEQFF.

V usage is TRBV5-6 and J usage is TRBJ1-6, with D unresolved. V lost 6 bases and J 1 base, leaving 11 bases between the germline ends. CDR3 length equals 15 residues. CDR1 and CDR2 (germline): SGHDT, YYEEEE. CDR3 loop: CASTPGGSYNSPLHF. The CDR3 nucleotides read TGTGCCAGCACCCCAGGCGGGTCCTATAATTCACCCCTCCACTTT.

The rearrangement joins TRBV7-2 to TRBJ2-1; 8 nucleotides align to TRBD1. This CDR3 contains 17 residues. Germline-derived CDR1 and CDR2 are SGHTA and FQGNSA. The V segment lost 5 bases and the J segment 3 bases; nucleotides outside the gene matches: 12. CDR3 region: CASSLSSPGTGYNEQFF. The CDR3 DNA follows: TGTGCCAGCAGCCTAAGCTCACCGGGGACAGGCTACAATGAGCAGTTCTTC.

This chain uses TRBV11-2 with TRBJ1-2; D is unresolved. CDR3 length equals 14 residues. The germline CDR1 and CDR2 sequences are SGHAT and FQNNGV. V was clipped by 0 bases and J by 7 bases, with 12 bases between them. The CDR3 region is CASSLDQGRAGYTF. The CDR3 DNA is TGTGCCAGCAGCTTAGATCAAGGGAGGGCTGGCTACACCTTC.

The genes are TRBV9 and TRBJ2-3, with 7 bases that match TRBD2. V was pared by 4 bases and J by 2 bases, with 10 bases of the junction left unmatched. Germline CDR1 is SGDLS and CDR2 is YYNGEE. The CDR3 spans 16 residues. As DNA, the CDR3 is TGTGCCAGCAGCCCGAGACTAGCAGTCATCACAGATACGCAGTATTTT. Amino acids: CASSPRLAVITDTQYF.

The chain recombines TRBV7-2 with TRBJ2-5; 7 bases are a match to TRBD2. The V gene's germline CDR1 is SGHTA and CDR2 FQGNSA. The CDR3 sequence is 16 residues long. J gave up 5 bases and V 1 base, and 10 bases lay outside the gene matches. The CDR3 here is CASSLVNGRGGETQYF. CDR3 sequence (DNA): TGTGCCAGCAGCTTAGTAAATGGTAGGGGAGGGGAGACCCAGTACTTC. Full variable domain (remainder filled in from reference TRBV7-2 and TRBJ2-5): GAGVSQSPSNKVTEKGKDVELRCDPISGHTALYWYRQSLGQGLEFLIYFQGNSAPDKSGLPSDRFSAERTGGSVSTLTIQRTQQEDSAVYLCASSLVNGRGGETQYFGPGTRLLVL.

The chain combines TRBV10-3 with TRBJ1-2, with TRBD1 identical over 12 bases. The V gene's germline CDR1 is ENHRY and CDR2 SYGVKD. The CDR3 extends over 15 amino acids. The junction had 3 bases not matched to a gene; V was cut back by 5 bases and J by 2 bases. Written as DNA, the CDR3 is TGTGCCATCAGTACGGGACAGGGGGCGAACTATGGCTACACCTTC. Translation: CAISTGQGANYGYTF.

The chain uses TRBV7-6 and TRBJ2-1; TRBD2 matches 11 bases. The CDR3 is 16 amino acids. V was clipped by 5 bases and J by 8 bases; unmatched bases: 11. Germline assignment: CDR1 SGHVS and CDR2 FNYEAQ. CDR3 nucleotide sequence: TGTGCCAGCAGCCCAGACTTAGCGGGGGGGATTGATGAGCAGTTCTTC. Its protein product is CASSPDLAGGIDEQFF.

CDR3 protein: CSARRNTEAFF. DNA for the CDR3: TGCAGTGCCCGGAGGAACACTGAAGCTTTCTTT. J is TRBJ1-1 and V is TRBV20-1; unclear D gene. CDR1 DFQATT and CDR2 SNEGSKA come from the germline V gene (reference sequence). Trimming stripped 6 bases from V and 1 base from J, with 6 bases between. This CDR3 has 11 residues.

This clone was counted a single time. J is TRBJ1-3 and V is TRBV28; D is unresolved. The CDR3 contains 15 residues. The germline gives CDR1 MDHEN, CDR2 SYDVKM. Trimming took 5 bases from V and 0 from J, leaving 11 bases between them. DNA for the CDR3: TGTGCCAGCAGTCCGGCAAGGAGCTCTGGAAACACCATATATTTT. It translates to CASSPARSSGNTIYF.

CDR3 residues: CASSFPRLAGDTQYF. The DNA for the CDR3 is TGTGCCAGCAGCTTTCCTCGACTAGCGGGGGATACGCAGTATTTT. This chain joins TRBV5-4 and TRBJ2-3; 11 nucleotides match TRBD2. The V gene's germline CDR1 is SGHNT and CDR2 YYREEE (reference sequence). There are 15 residues in the CDR3. V trimming: 2 bases; J trimming: 6 bases; junction bases outside the gene matches: 5.

This rearrangement joins TRBV10-3 to TRBJ1-5; TRBD1 is a possible D gene (5 bases). Germline CDR1 reads ENHRY; CDR2 reads SYGVKD. The CDR3 has 15 amino acids. Trimming stripped 5 bases from V and 5 bases from J, with 16 bases between. Here the CDR3 reads CAISPRVDGDQPQHF. In DNA form, the CDR3 reads TGTGCCATCAGTCCCAGGGTAGATGGCGATCAGCCCCAGCATTTT.

The rearrangement joins TRBV7-2 to TRBJ2-7; 8 nucleotides agree with TRBD2. J lost 7 bases, V lost 4 bases, and 9 bases had no gene match. CDR3 length: 14 residues. CDR1 and CDR2 (germline): SGHTA, FQGNSA. CDR3 protein: CASSSRTSFWEQYF. The CDR3 coding sequence is TGTGCCAGCAGCTCAAGGACTAGCTTTTGGGAGCAGTACTTC. Full variable domain (remainder filled in from reference TRBV7-2 and TRBJ2-7): GAGVSQSPSNKVTEKGKDVELRCDPISGHTALYWYRQSLGQGLEFLIYFQGNSAPDKSGLPSDRFSAERTGGSVSTLTIQRTQQEDSAVYLCASSSRTSFWEQYFGPGTRLTVT.

This clone was detected only a few times. The V gene is TRBV7-9, the J gene TRBJ1-1; D gene unclear. V shed 7 bases and J shed 0 bases, with 9 bases lying between them. CDR1 and CDR2 (germline): SEHNR, FQNEAQ (reference sequence). The CDR3 sequence is 13 residues long. Here the CDR3 reads CASIVPVNTEAFF. The CDR3 region has the DNA TGTGCCAGCATCGTACCAGTGAACACTGAAGCTTTCTTT.

V usage is TRBV23-1 and J usage is TRBJ2-7; 7 bases agree with TRBD2. TRBV23-1 is flagged as an ORF with uncertain function. V was clipped by 3 bases and J by 5 bases; unmatched bases: 1. The CDR3 covers 12 residues. CDR3 sequence: CASSHAGDEQYF. The CDR3 DNA reads TGCGCCAGCAGTCATGCGGGGGACGAGCAGTACTTC.

The chain carries TRBV5-8 and TRBJ1-6, with no clear D. This CDR3 has 16 residues. Germline V gene lookup returns CDR1 SGHTS and CDR2 YDEGEE. The V and J ends lost 4 bases and 0 bases respectively, with 11 bases between them. The CDR3: CASSPLASSYNSPLHF. For the CDR3, the DNA is TGTGCCAGCAGCCCTTTGGCCAGCTCCTATAATTCACCCCTCCACTTT.

The rearrangement joins TRBV25-1 to TRBJ1-5; D is ambiguous. There are 14 residues in the CDR3. Germline V gene sequence: CDR1 MGHDK, CDR2 SYGVNS. Trimming stripped 4 bases from V and 7 bases from J, with 14 bases between. CDR3 region: CASSAAGSEQPQHF. The CDR3 DNA reads TGTGCCAGCAGTGCGGCGGGGTCTGAGCAGCCCCAGCATTTT. Full variable domain (missing parts from reference TRBV25-1 and TRBJ1-5): EADIYQTPRYLVIGTGKKITLECSQTMGHDKMYWYQQDPGMELHLIHYSYGVNSTEKGDLSSESTVSRIRTEHFPLTLESARPSHTSQYLCASSAAGSEQPQHFGDGTRLSIL.

V gene TRBV7-6 combines with J gene TRBJ2-7; TRBD2 agrees at 11 bases. Trimming cost V 0 bases and J 0 bases; bases outside gene matches: 4. The germline V gene encodes CDR1 SGHVS and CDR2 FNYEAQ. CDR3 length: 17 amino acids. CDR3 sequence reads: CASSLATSGVFSYEQYF. The DNA of the CDR3 is TGTGCCAGCAGCTTAGCGACTAGCGGGGTATTCTCCTACGAGCAGTACTTC. The full variable domain, its missing parts supplied by reference TRBV7-6 and TRBJ2-7, is GAGVSQSPRYKVTKRGQDVALRCDPISGHVSLYWYRQALGQGPEFLTYFNYEAQQDKSGLPNDRFSAERPEGSISTLTIQRTEQRDSAMYRCASSLATSGVFSYEQYFGPGTRLTVT.

V and J are TRBV7-2 and TRBJ2-7, with D tentatively TRBD2 (6 bases). The CDR3 runs to 13 residues. Germline V gene lookup returns CDR1 SGHTA and CDR2 FQGNSA. V was trimmed by 5 bases and J by 6 bases, leaving 14 bases between them. CDR3 sequence reads: CASSQGRGSEQYF. CDR3 DNA sequence: TGTGCCAGCAGCCAAGGACGGGGGTCCGAGCAGTACTTC.

The chain employs TRBV5-1 and TRBJ1-1, with D unclear. CDR3 length equals 14 residues. The V end lost 4 bases, the J end lost 1 base, and 11 bases lay between the germline ends. Looked up from germline, CDR1 is SGHRS and CDR2 is YFSETQ. CDR3: CASSPAGSNTEAFF. CDR3 coding DNA: TGCGCCAGCAGCCCCGCGGGGTCGAACACTGAAGCTTTCTTT.

This clone was counted only a few times. The rearrangement uses TRBV9 and TRBJ2-5, with 7 nucleotides matching TRBD1. V shed 4 bases, J shed 5 bases, and the junction held 5 bases outside the gene matches. Looked up from germline, CDR1 is SGDLS and CDR2 is YYNGEE. The CDR3 runs to 13 residues. In DNA, the CDR3 is TGTGCCAGCAGCCAGACAGGGCTGGAGACCCAGTACTTC. This codes for CASSQTGLETQYF. Variable domain in full (rest from reference TRBV9 and TRBJ2-5): DSGVTQTPKHLITATGQRVTLRCSPRSGDLSVYWYQQSLDQGLQFLIQYYNGEERAKGNILERFSAQQFPDLHSELNLSSLELGDSALYFCASSQTGLETQYFGPGTRLLVL.

This sequence joins TRBV27 and TRBJ2-2; D is possibly TRBD2 (5 bases). The CDR3 spans 16 residues. Germline loops: CDR1 MNHEY, CDR2 SMNVEV (reference sequence). The ends were cut back, 2 bases at V and 0 bases at J, with 10 bases in the middle. This CDR3 is CASSLEGLANTGELFF. The CDR3 DNA sequence: TGTGCCAGCAGTTTAGAAGGACTTGCGAACACCGGGGAGCTGTTTTTT.

This chain connects TRBV5-6 to TRBJ1-1, with 9 bases identical to TRBD1. The CDR3 is made up of 13 amino acids. Looked up from germline, CDR1 is SGHDT and CDR2 is YYEEEE. The junction had 9 bases not matched to a gene; V was cut back by 4 bases and J by 11 bases. In nucleotides, the CDR3 is TGTGCCAGCAGCCGGGGACAGGGAGGTTGGGCTTTCTTT. Amino acids: CASSRGQGGWAFF.